The 32 T cell receptor beta chains reported below all come from one sample, sequenced in a study of CD8 T cells in ankylosing spondylitis. MiXCR was run by TCRdb on the 5' RACE reads, yielding one entry per CDR3 protein. In the table there are 200,000 or so distinct CDR3 sequences, 10% to 15% of which are singletons. Sequencing was done on a sample of blood, either unsorted or a sorted T cell fraction (not recorded which). These receptors were collected from a female donor with ankylosing spondylitis or in good health (not recorded which).

The chain combines TRBV6-2 or TRBV6-3 with TRBJ2-7; D possibly corresponds to TRBD1 (5 bases). The V gene's germline CDR1 is MNHEY and CDR2 SVGEGT. V was clipped by 3 bases and J by 6 bases, with 9 bases between them. The CDR3 is 12 amino acids. Here the CDR3 DNA reads TGTGCCAGCAGTTATGGGGCCCTCGAGCAGTACTTC. As protein: CASSYGALEQYF.

This clonotype was detected a few times. The chain is built from TRBV14 and TRBJ2-1; D perhaps matches TRBD2 (6 bases). The germline V and J ends were trimmed by 5 bases and 8 bases, with 19 bases remaining between them. From germline, CDR1 is SGHDN and CDR2 FVKESK. This CDR3 has 15 amino acids. The CDR3 DNA sequence: TGTGCCAGCAGCTCCGAGGAGGCGAGCGGGTATGAGCAGTTCTTC. Protein product: CASSSEEASGYEQFF.

This clonotype was detected ten times or more. The V and J genes are TRBV7-9 and TRBJ1-2; TRBD1 matches at 9 bases. The CDR3 is made up of 16 amino acids. J lost 2 bases, V lost 5 bases, and 9 bases had no gene match. The germline V gene has CDR1 SEHNR and CDR2 FQNEAQ (reference sequence). The CDR3 is CASSQGRQGENYGYTF. DNA for the CDR3: TGTGCCAGCAGCCAAGGCCGACAGGGGGAGAACTATGGCTACACCTTC.

J is TRBJ2-2 and V is TRBV20-1, with 8 bases matching TRBD2. V shed 1 base, J shed 5 bases, and the junction held 6 bases outside the gene matches. This CDR3 is built from 15 residues. Germline V CDR1 and CDR2: DFQATT, SNEGSKA (reference sequence). The CDR3 DNA reads as TGCAGTGCTAGAGTTAACGGGAGGGATACCGGGGAGCTGTTTTTT. Protein: CSARVNGRDTGELFF.

In this sample, this clonotype turned up many times. This sequence joins TRBV5-1 and TRBJ2-1, with 13 bases matching TRBD2. With 4 bases clipped from V and 4 bases from J, the junction kept 5 bases outside the gene matches. Germline V gene sequence: CDR1 SGHRS, CDR2 YFSETQ. The CDR3 spans 16 residues. The CDR3 region is CASSTTGLAGYNEQFF. Written as DNA, the CDR3 is TGCGCCAGCAGCACCACGGGACTAGCGGGGTACAATGAGCAGTTCTTC.

The sample holds a few counts of this clonotype. The J gene is TRBJ1-2, the V gene TRBV7-2; D not resolved. The ends were cut back, 4 bases at V and 4 bases at J, with 10 bases in the middle. Germline V gene lookup returns CDR1 SGHTA and CDR2 FQGNSA. There are 13 residues in the CDR3. CDR3 nucleotides: TGTGCCAGCAGCTCCGAGGCGATCTATGGCTACACCTTC. Translating it yields CASSSEAIYGYTF.

The sample holds many counts of this clonotype. The chain recombines TRBV25-1 with TRBJ1-1, with a tentative D call TRBD1 (6 bases). Germline V gene sequence: CDR1 MGHDK, CDR2 SYGVNS. V was pared by 2 bases and J by 4 bases, with 11 bases between. The CDR3 loop spans 14 amino acids. The CDR3 DNA reads TGTGCCAGCAGTGAAACAGGGAAGGCCACTGAAGCTTTCTTT. Translation: CASSETGKATEAFF.

The table lists this clonotype with many counts. The rearrangement uses TRBV12-3 or TRBV12-4 and TRBJ1-2, with D possibly TRBD1 on 5 matching bases. The CDR3 consists of 13 residues. V lost 6 bases and J 6 bases, leaving 14 bases between the germline ends. CDR3 residues: CASSNQRQHGYTF. Written as DNA, the CDR3 is TGTGCCAGCAGCAATCAACGACAGCATGGCTACACCTTC.

This clonotype came up a few times. V is TRBV12-3 or TRBV12-4 and J is TRBJ1-4, with unresolved D. CDR3 length equals 15 residues. Trimming pared 6 bases from V and 1 base from J, leaving 12 bases between. Here the CDR3 reads CASSPRGQTNEKLFF. The CDR3 nucleotides read TGTGCCAGCAGCCCTCGCGGGCAAACTAATGAAAAACTGTTTTTT.

This chain links TRBV7-8 with TRBJ1-1, with a weak D call TRBD1 (5 bases). There are 14 residues in the CDR3. CDR1 is SGHVS, CDR2 FQNEAQ, per germline. Trimming shortened V by 5 bases and J by 1 base, and 11 bases separated the two germline ends. The CDR3 spells CASSHRWENTEAFF. CDR3 DNA sequence: TGTGCCAGCAGCCACAGGTGGGAGAACACTGAAGCTTTCTTT.

This clonotype was recorded at least ten times. The chain is built from TRBV12-3 or TRBV12-4 and TRBJ2-1, with TRBD2 identical over 10 bases. The CDR3 consists of 16 residues. The junction had 6 bases not matched to a gene; V was cut back by 2 bases and J by 5 bases. As DNA, the CDR3 is TGTGCCAGCAGTTTAAGAGTACTAGCGGGACACAATGAGCAGTTCTTC. Protein: CASSLRVLAGHNEQFF.

This clonotype was observed at least ten times. The rearrangement uses TRBV10-3 and TRBJ2-7, with 10 nucleotides matching TRBD1. The CDR3 totals 15 residues. The V and J ends lost 6 bases and 0 bases, in that order; junction bases with no gene match: 5. Germline V gene sequence: CDR1 ENHRY, CDR2 SYGVKD. The CDR3 loop is CAISRDRGYSYEQYF. CDR3 coding DNA: TGTGCCATCAGCCGGGACAGGGGTTACTCCTACGAGCAGTACTTC.

This clonotype was picked up many times. The genes are TRBV10-3 and TRBJ1-1; weak D call: TRBD1 (5 bases). The CDR3 is 16 amino acids. Germline V lookup: CDR1 ENHRY, CDR2 SYGVKD. With 5 bases removed from V and 3 bases from J, the gap between germline ends came to 19 bases. CDR3: CAISTRPEGLHTEAFF. The CDR3 DNA sequence: TGTGCCATCAGTACTCGGCCCGAGGGGCTCCACACTGAAGCTTTCTTT.

The sample holds many counts of this clonotype. The chain joins TRBV7-2 to TRBJ1-1; possible D gene TRBD1, 5 bases. Trimming stripped 0 bases from V and 5 bases from J, with 10 bases between. There are 14 residues in the CDR3. Germline V CDR1 and CDR2: SGHTA, FQGNSA. The CDR3 spells CASSLAWGGTEAFF. CDR3 bases: TGTGCCAGCAGCTTAGCGTGGGGGGGGACTGAAGCTTTCTTT.

The chain combines TRBV5-1 with TRBJ2-3; maybe TRBD2 (6 bases). This CDR3 contains 14 residues. Germline V gene lookup returns CDR1 SGHRS and CDR2 YFSETQ. The germline V and J ends were trimmed by 0 bases and 5 bases, with 10 bases remaining between them. CDR3 loop: CASSLASGQDTQYF. Here the CDR3 DNA reads TGCGCCAGCAGCTTGGCCAGCGGGCAAGATACGCAGTATTTT. The full variable domain, completed using reference TRBV5-1 and TRBJ2-3, is KAGVTQTPRYLIKTRGQQVTLSCSPISGHRSVSWYQQTPGQGLQFLFEYFSETQRNKGNFPGRFSGRQFSNSRSEMNVSTLELGDSALYLCASSLASGQDTQYFGPGTRLTVL.

Many counts were recorded for this clonotype. The genes are TRBV29-1 and TRBJ2-2, with D tentatively TRBD2 (5 bases). V lost 4 bases and J 7 bases, leaving 13 bases between the germline ends. The CDR3 loop spans 13 amino acids. CDR1 and CDR2 (germline): SQVTM, ANQGSEA. The CDR3 region has the DNA TGCAGCGTTGCCCAAAGCGGTTTCGGGGAGCTGTTTTTT. Translated: CSVAQSGFGELFF.

This clonotype was detected ten times or more. The chain employs TRBV9 and TRBJ2-7; D possibly corresponds to TRBD1 (6 bases). The germline V gene encodes CDR1 SGDLS and CDR2 YYNGEE. The V gene lost 0 bases and the J gene lost 4 bases, with 14 bases spanning the gap. The CDR3 has 15 amino acids. The CDR3 region is CASSVGPGQLYEQYF. The DNA for the CDR3 is TGTGCCAGCAGCGTAGGACCGGGACAACTTTACGAGCAGTACTTC. The complete variable domain, with remaining parts taken from reference TRBV9 and TRBJ2-7, reads DSGVTQTPKHLITATGQRVTLRCSPRSGDLSVYWYQQSLDQGLQFLIQYYNGEERAKGNILERFSAQQFPDLHSELNLSSLELGDSALYFCASSVGPGQLYEQYFGPGTRLTVT.

The table lists this clonotype with many counts. The gene calls are TRBV11-1 and TRBJ2-2, with D uncertain. Trimming removed 2 bases at V and 3 bases at J, with 22 bases between. CDR3 length: 19 residues. Germline CDR1 reads SGHAT; CDR2 reads FQDESV (reference sequence). CDR3 bases: TGTGCCAGCAGCTTAAATGAAATCAACGGGTTTCCCTACACCGGGGAGCTGTTTTTT. Translating gives CASSLNEINGFPYTGELFF.

This clonotype was seen a few times. The rearrangement uses TRBV7-9 and TRBJ2-7; D is unclear. The V end lost 4 bases, the J end lost 2 bases, and 15 bases lay between the germline ends. Germline loops: CDR1 SEHNR, CDR2 FQNEAQ (reference sequence). This CDR3 comprises 15 residues. The CDR3 coding sequence is TGTGCCAGCAGCTCCCCCTGGGGTACCACCTACGAGCAGTACTTC. It encodes CASSSPWGTTYEQYF.

Ten or more counts support this clonotype. The CDR3 here is CASSPPSGSSYNEQFF. The CDR3 DNA reads TGTGCCAGCTCACCACCGAGCGGGAGCTCCTACAATGAGCAGTTCTTC. The J gene is TRBJ2-1, the V gene TRBV18; TRBD2 agrees at 8 bases. This CDR3 has 16 residues. Germline V gene lookup returns CDR1 KGHSH and CDR2 LQKENI. With 0 bases clipped from V and 0 bases from J, the junction kept 1 base outside the gene matches.

There are many counts of this clonotype. This sequence joins TRBV18 and TRBJ2-7; D ambiguous. The CDR3 extends over 12 amino acids. V was clipped by 5 bases and J by 0 bases, with 5 bases between them. Germline assignment: CDR1 KGHSH and CDR2 LQKENI. The CDR3 region has the DNA TGTGCCAGCTCAGAACTCTCCTACGAGCAGTACTTC. This sequence encodes CASSELSYEQYF.

This clonotype was detected many times. J is TRBJ1-1 and V is TRBV7-9, with a possible D match to TRBD1 (5 bases). CDR3 size: 14 residues. V lost 4 bases and J lost 0, with 9 bases in between. Germline loops: CDR1 SEHNR, CDR2 FQNEAQ (reference sequence). Here the CDR3 reads CASSWDGMNTEAFF. In nucleotides, the CDR3 is TGTGCCAGCAGCTGGGACGGCATGAACACTGAAGCTTTCTTT.

This clonotype has ten or more counts. The chain combines TRBV20-1 with TRBJ2-7, with 8 nucleotides matching TRBD2. V trimming: 0 bases; J trimming: 7 bases; junction bases outside the gene matches: 8. This CDR3 comprises 14 residues. Germline CDR1 is DFQATT and CDR2 is SNEGSKA (reference sequence). CDR3 sequence (DNA): TGCAGTGCTAGAGAGGGACTAGAGATACGAGAGCAGTACTTC. Encoded protein: CSAREGLEIREQYF.

This clonotype was observed many times. The J gene is TRBJ2-4, the V gene TRBV27, with D perhaps TRBD1 (6 bases). The CDR3 spans 14 residues. Germline V gene sequence: CDR1 MNHEY, CDR2 SMNVEV (reference sequence). Trimming pared 8 bases from V and 5 bases from J, leaving 16 bases between. The CDR3 protein is CASAQGGYQNIQYF. In DNA, the CDR3 is TGTGCCAGCGCCCAAGGGGGATATCAAAACATTCAGTACTTC.

This clonotype was observed a handful of times. This chain joins TRBV30 and TRBJ1-5; TRBD1 matches at 7 bases. CDR1 and CDR2 (germline): GTSNPN, SVGIG (reference sequence). This CDR3 has 15 residues. V lost 2 bases, J lost 4 bases, and 8 bases stayed unmatched. CDR3 DNA: TGTGCCTGGAGTCAGGGGGGGACCGTTAATCAGCCCCAGCATTTT. It is translated as CAWSQGGTVNQPQHF.

The chain combines TRBV20-1 with TRBJ1-5; 8 bases match TRBD1. CDR1 is DFQATT, CDR2 SNEGSKA, per germline (reference sequence). After removal of 6 bases from V and 0 bases from J, the junction contained 7 bases not matched to a gene. The CDR3 is made up of 15 amino acids. This CDR3 is CSAADREGSNQPQHF. The DNA of the CDR3 is TGCAGTGCGGCGGACAGGGAGGGTAGCAATCAGCCCCAGCATTTT.

This clonotype was found many times. DNA of the CDR3: TGTGCCATCAGTGATATCGGGACAGCCGAAGCTTTCTTT. Its protein is CAISDIGTAEAFF. The chain uses TRBV10-3 and TRBJ1-1; 7 bases align to TRBD1. With 3 bases clipped from V and 8 bases from J, the junction kept 6 bases outside the gene matches. The CDR3 runs to 13 residues. Germline CDR1 ENHRY, CDR2 SYGVKD.

This clonotype was recorded at least ten times. The V call is TRBV10-3, the J call TRBJ1-2; no firm D call. The CDR3 is made up of 14 amino acids. Germline CDR1 ENHRY, CDR2 SYGVKD. V was trimmed by 3 bases and J by 4 bases, leaving 12 bases between them. The CDR3 coding sequence is TGTGCCATCAGTGACCCGGGCCTCAGCTATGGCTACACCTTC. Protein sequence: CAISDPGLSYGYTF.

This clonotype has only one observation. V is TRBV2 and J is TRBJ2-1; no reliable D call. V was trimmed by 7 bases and J by 9 bases, leaving 10 bases between them. CDR3 length equals 11 residues. The germline V gene has CDR1 SNHLY and CDR2 FYNNEI. The CDR3, as DNA: TGTGCCAGCAACTTGGGTTCTGAGCAGTTCTTC. Protein sequence: CASNLGSEQFF.

The chain is built from TRBV7-6 and TRBJ2-7, with TRBD2 identical over 12 bases. Germline CDR1 SGHVS, CDR2 FNYEAQ. The V gene end was trimmed by 5 bases and the J gene end by 7 bases; junction bases not matched to a gene: 12. CDR3 length equals 16 residues. The CDR3 region has the DNA TGTGCCAGCAGCGGCGGGACTAGCGGGCTCTTAGAGGAGCAGTACTTC. Translation gives CASSGGTSGLLEEQYF.

CDR3 amino acids: CASSLAREGGKAEQFF. In DNA form, the CDR3 reads TGTGCCAGCAGCTTAGCGCGGGAGGGAGGGAAGGCTGAGCAGTTCTTC. This chain links TRBV7-9 with TRBJ2-1, with TRBD2 matching 9 bases. The germline V gene has CDR1 SEHNR and CDR2 FQNEAQ (reference sequence). V trimming: 0 bases; J trimming: 9 bases; junction bases outside the gene matches: 9. CDR3 length: 16 residues.

As concerns this clonotype: This may come from a read error, since a much larger clone is one base off. The chain employs TRBV20-1 and TRBJ2-7; tentative D call: TRBD2 (6 bases). Germline loops: CDR1 DFQATT, CDR2 SNEGSKA (reference sequence). Trimming removed 3 bases at V and 2 bases at J, with 11 bases between. The length of the CDR3 is 13 residues. In DNA, the CDR3 is TGCAGTGCTAGGCGACTAGTGGCCTACGAGCAGTACTTC. Translated: CSARRLVAYEQYF.